Here is one T cell receptor (beta chain) with its context. Its antigen is not known. The data derive from a study of siplizumab effects on memory and regulatory T cells. The study's findings and limits: Siplizumab produced a significant drop in alloreactive sequences attributable to unstimulated CD4+ memory cells.

It was approximately 9.6 x 10^4 TCR templates that were assayed per sample. The table came from immunoSEQ multiplex PCR; TCRdb's copy has only in-frame clones and leaves some out. The sample yields about 110,000 clones, about 90% seen once. Per germline, CDR1 MNHNS and CDR2 SASEGT. Losses at the gene ends were 3 bases for V and 5 bases for J; bases not matched to a gene: 6. CDR3 length: 15 residues. This TCR derives from a human donor in good health. Sequenced input: Tregs sorted from blood. The V gene is TRBV6-1, the J gene TRBJ1-4; 7 positions agree with TRBD1. The CDR3 bases are TGTGCCAGCAGTGACATGACAGGGAACAATGAAAAACTGTTTTTT. Translating gives CASSDMTGNNEKLFF.